One T cell receptor beta chain is described in this entry. Its antigen has not been determined. Base-call qualities are not available, and no considerably larger clone is one nucleotide away. These data belong to a study of blood T cell repertoires in COVID-19 (dated by TCRdb to 2018 to 2021). With regard to the full study: Collaborator samples came from the United States, Italy and Spain and covered acute and convalescent phases of COVID-19. The repertoires were made available in a free public database intended to serve as a resource for research on the immune response to SARS-CoV-2. Where available, HLA class I and class II types were taken from metadata supplied by the sample provider and were not determined by assay-based typing. The material from the prospective study consisted of cDNA or gDNA derived from T cells, B-cell-depleted T cells, or PBMCs. Sample metadata almost always included a de-identified subject ID, COVID-19 status, age in years and sex. The samples were drawn from the first 160 participants of the ongoing ImmuneRACE study and from 950 to 1,500 subjects provided by 6 global collaborators. Subjects who had been exposed to COVID-19, were actively infected with it, or had recovered from it provided the deeply sampled blood TCRbeta repertoires that made up the dataset. Points the paper makes about the study in general: How much clinical and demographic metadata was included differed by source and by participant, and the metadata was provided uncurated.

The immunoSEQ Assay, a bias-controlled multiplex PCR, was used to amplify TCRbeta CDR3 regions from genomic DNA. Per the original workflow: The number of nucleated cells in each sample was estimated from the amplification of reference gene primers within the assay. To quantify the absolute abundance of each unique TCRbeta CDR3 rearrangement, sequence reads were collapsed and filtered. For each sample, productive Simpson clonality was calculated by taking the square root of Simpson's diversity index across productive rearrangements. Here the immuneACCESS table is served through TCRdb, limited to in-frame sequences with V and J called. Missing clones are a known gap in these copies; in checked studies unresolved V genes cover under half, and the rest lacks a known reason. V and J calls plus clone size are reproduced from that table; the DNA served to infer D and trimming. This sample gives 350,000 to 400,000 clones in total; approximately 90% of them show up just once. The top ten constitute 0.7% to 0.95% of the sample.

Sequences SGHAT (CDR1) and FQNNGV (CDR2) are obtained from the germline V gene. From cysteine to phenylalanine, the CDR3 is 14 amino acids long. Only the CDR3 DNA is retained, 42 bases long and in frame from the first base. V is cut by 1 base and J by 1 base, and the space between the germline ends is 7 bases. Participants in the prospective study were aged about 18 to 95 years, lived in 24 United States geographic areas, and enrolled through a virtual design. In the prospective study, participants were assigned to cohorts based on the clinical history participants reported in a screening survey and a study questionnaire. A participant counted as exposed if, within 2 weeks of entering the study, that participant had been in contact with someone who had a PCR-confirmed or clinician-diagnosed COVID-19 case. Each participant in the prospective study had whole blood, serum and a nasopharyngeal or oropharyngeal swab collected by mobile phlebotomists. Participants in the prospective study had the option to provide additional blood draws and questionnaires over a roughly 2-month period. Prospective study blood samples were shipped either frozen or at room temperature before DNA extraction.

Sequencing used PBMCs or T cells enriched from blood (not recorded which). The sequence was collected from a woman in her 40s who had been exposed to COVID-19. The sequence joins TRBV11-2 to TRBJ1-2, with the D gene call left open. The CDR3 region reads CASSLAAFNYGYTF. Here is the DNA: TGTGCCAGCAGCTTAGCAGCGTTTAACTATGGCTACACCTTC.